The clone carrying this TCR beta chain was detected a few times. Antigen unknown. Construction of TCR beta libraries was performed using quantitative 5'-RACE with molecular barcodes. From the 5' RACE reads, TCRdb called clonotypes with MiXCR, one entry per CDR3 protein. The sample records 350,000 to 550,000 distinct CDR3 sequences, 26% being singletons. Germline loops: CDR1 DFQATT, CDR2 SNEGSKA (reference sequence). J was trimmed by 5 bases and V by 0 bases; bases with no gene match: 5. The CDR3 is 15 residues long. The data derive from a study of CD8 T cells in ankylosing spondylitis. The study's findings and limits: The study identified a TCR beta motif of several highly homologous variants that appeared characteristic of ankylosing spondylitis blood.

The chain couples TRBV20-1 to TRBJ2-5; TRBD2 aligns across 11 bases. Input material: blood, either unsorted or a sorted T cell fraction (not recorded which). This TCR derives from a male donor with ankylosing spondylitis. CDR3 sequence (DNA): TGCAGTGCTAGAGATAGCGGGAGGGCCTTTGAGACCCAGTACTTC. Translated: CSARDSGRAFETQYF.